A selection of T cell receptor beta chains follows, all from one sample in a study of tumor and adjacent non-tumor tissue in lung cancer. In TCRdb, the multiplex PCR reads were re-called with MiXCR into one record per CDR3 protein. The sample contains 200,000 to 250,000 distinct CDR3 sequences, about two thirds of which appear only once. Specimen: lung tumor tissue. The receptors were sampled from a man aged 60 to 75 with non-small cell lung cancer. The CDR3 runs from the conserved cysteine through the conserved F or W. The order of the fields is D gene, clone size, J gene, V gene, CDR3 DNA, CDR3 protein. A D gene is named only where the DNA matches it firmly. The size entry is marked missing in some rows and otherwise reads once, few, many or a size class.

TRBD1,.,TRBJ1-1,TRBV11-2,TGTGCCAGCAGCTTTACCCTCGACAGGGGGCTCATTCAAGCTTTCTTT,CASSFTLDRGLIQAFF
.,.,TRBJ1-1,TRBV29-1,TGCAGCGTTGATGGGGGCGACACGAAAGCTTTCTTT,CSVDGGDTKAFF
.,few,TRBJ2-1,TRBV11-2,TGTGCCAGCAGCTTAAAACGTTACAATGAGCAGTTCTTC,CASSLKRYNEQFF
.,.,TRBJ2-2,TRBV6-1,TGTGCCAGCCTACTACTCCAGGGGTCGAACACCGGGGAGCTGTTTTTT,CASLLLQGSNTGELFF
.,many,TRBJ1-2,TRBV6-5,TGTGCCAGCAGTTCCGCCCCCTTACACGGCTACACCTTC,CASSSAPLHGYTF
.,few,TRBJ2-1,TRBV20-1,TGCAATGCTAGAGATCGGCCTAGCAGCTACAATGAGCAGTTCTTT,CNARDRPSSYNEQFF
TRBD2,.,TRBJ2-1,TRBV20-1,TGCAGTACAAAAGCAGGGGCTAGCGGGAACCATGAGCAGTTCTTC,CSTKAGASGNHEQFF
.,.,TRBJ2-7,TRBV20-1,TGCAATACACGGGACAACTCCTACGAGCAGTACTTC,CNTRDNSYEQYF
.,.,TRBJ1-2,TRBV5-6,TGTGCCAGCAGCGTCTGCGGCAGGGAGAACTATGGCTACACCTTC,CASSVCGRENYGYTF
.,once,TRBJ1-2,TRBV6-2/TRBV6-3,TGTGCCAGCAGTATGAGGGGTAGGGTCTACACCTTC,CASSMRGRVYTF
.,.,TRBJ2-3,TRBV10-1,TGCGCTAGCTCCCTCGTAGGAGGGACGCAGTGTTTT,CASSLVGGTQCF
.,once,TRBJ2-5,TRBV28,TGTGCCAGCAGTGTAGACAGACTAAAAGAAACCCAGTACTTC,CASSVDRLKETQYF
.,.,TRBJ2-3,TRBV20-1,TGCAGTGCCCCACGCCAAGGCACAGATACGCTGTATTTT,CSAPRQGTDTLYF
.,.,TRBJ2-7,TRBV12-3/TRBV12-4,TGTGCCAGCAGACGACTACAGTACGAGCAGTACTTC,CASRRLQYEQYF
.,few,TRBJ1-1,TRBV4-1,TGCGCCAGCAGCCAAGTCTCGGGCGGACAGCGGAACACTGAAGCTTTCTTT,CASSQVSGGQRNTEAFF
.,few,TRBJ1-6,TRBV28,TGTGCCAGCAGTCCACCGACATCAAGCTCCTATAATTCACCCCTCCACTTT,CASSPPTSSSYNSPLHF
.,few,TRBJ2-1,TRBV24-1,TGTGCCACCAGTGATATCGCCGCAGGAGGAGACAATGAGCAGTTCTTC,CATSDIAAGGDNEQFF
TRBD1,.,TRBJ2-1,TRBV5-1,TGCGCCAGCAGCCGAACGGGACAGGAGAATGAGCAGTTCTTC,CASSRTGQENEQFF
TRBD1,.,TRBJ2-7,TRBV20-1,TGCAGTGCCTTAGGACAGGGGGGAACCCACGAGCAATACTTC,CSALGQGGTHEQYF
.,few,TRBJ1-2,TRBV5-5,TGTGCCAGCAGCGCGGGAAGGGCAGGGGTTGGTGGCTACACCTTC,CASSAGRAGVGGYTF
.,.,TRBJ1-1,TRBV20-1,TGCAGTGCCATGAAAGTTTTCTTT,CSAMKVFF
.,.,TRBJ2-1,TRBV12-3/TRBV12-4,TGTGCCAGCAGTATAAAAAGGGCAGGGAGCAATGAGCAGTTCTTC,CASSIKRAGSNEQFF
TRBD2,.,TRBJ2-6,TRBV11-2,TGTGCCAGCAGCCCTCCGGGACTAGCGGGCCCTAGGGCCAACATCCTGACTTTC,CASSPPGLAGPRANILTF
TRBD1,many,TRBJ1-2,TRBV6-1,TGTGCCAGCAGTCCTGACAGGGACTATGGCTACACCTTC,CASSPDRDYGYTF
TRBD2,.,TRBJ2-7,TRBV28,TGTGCCAGCAGTTGGTTCGGGACTAGCGGGAGTTTCTACGAGCAGTACTTC,CASSWFGTSGSFYEQYF
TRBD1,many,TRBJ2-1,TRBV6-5,TGTGCCAGCAGAGGACAGGGGGTGGATGAGCAGTTCTTC,CASRGQGVDEQFF
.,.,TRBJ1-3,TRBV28,TGTGCCAGCATTTCAGGTTCTGGAAACACCATATATTTT,CASISGSGNTIYF
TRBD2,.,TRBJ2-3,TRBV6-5,TGTGCCAGCAGCAGCGGGAGGAGCACAGATACGCAGTATTTT,CASSSGRSTDTQYF
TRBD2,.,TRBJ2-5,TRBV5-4,TGTGCCAGCAGCCAGGGAGTAGCGGGGGGTCAAGAGACCCAGTACTTC,CASSQGVAGGQETQYF
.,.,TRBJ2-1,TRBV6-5,TGTGCCAACAGTTACTCTGGGAATGAGCAGTTCTTC,CANSYSGNEQFF
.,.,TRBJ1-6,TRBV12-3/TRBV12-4,TGCGGCAGCAGTTTGATCCGGACATCACCCCTCCACTTT,CGSSLIRTSPLHF